This TCR beta chain stems from a study of T-cell memory formation after mild COVID-19. Whole-study context: Largely, the TCR clusters proved donor specific.

In TCRdb, the 5' RACE reads were re-called with MiXCR into one record per CDR3 protein. This table has about 440,000 distinct CDR3 sequences, 20% appearing once. The CDR3 consists of 14 residues. With 1 base clipped from V and 8 bases from J, the junction kept 6 bases outside the gene matches. Germline values: CDR1 DFQATT, CDR2 SNEGSKA (reference sequence). General study points: Clones that shrank (day 15 to 85) were balanced CD4/CD8, whereas later expanders leaned CD4+.

There are a few counts of this clonotype. The antigen is not known. Sequenced: PBMCs or a T cell subset sorted from them (not recorded which). J is TRBJ2-1 and V is TRBV20-1, with 9 positions matching TRBD2. The clonotype comes from an adult woman who had mild COVID-19 (a few samples of this study predate the infection). Cell type and time point are not known. The CDR3 loop reads CSARGSGGIYEQFF. Here the CDR3 DNA reads TGCAGTGCTAGAGGTAGCGGGGGTATCTATGAGCAGTTCTTC.